Listed here are 20 T cell receptor beta chains from one sample, sequenced in a study of OX40 agonist ivuxolimab in advanced cancers. Here immunoSEQ multiplex PCR was the method, and the copy in TCRdb shows in-frame clones only, minus some. The sample carries some 25,000 clones, about 86% recorded once. The material was CD4+ or CD8+ T cells sorted from blood, obtained in a trial of the OX40 agonist ivuxolimab. Receptors were obtained from an adult with an advanced solid tumor such as melanoma, head and neck, liver or kidney cancer.

This sequence joins TRBV6-5 and TRBJ2-3, with a tentative D call TRBD1 (6 bases). Germline V gene lookup returns CDR1 MNHEY and CDR2 SVGAGI. The CDR3 is 13 residues long. The V gene lost 8 bases and the J gene lost 0 bases, with 9 bases spanning the gap. The CDR3 coding sequence is TGTGCCAGCGGGGGCCTTAGCACAGATACGCAGTATTTT. Amino acids: CASGGLSTDTQYF.

The chain uses TRBV9 and TRBJ2-3; 7 positions agree with TRBD2. CDR3 length equals 14 residues. V was clipped by 4 bases and J by 2 bases; unmatched bases: 4. The germline gives CDR1 SGDLS, CDR2 YYNGEE. CDR3: CASSPRGDTDTQYF. The CDR3 nucleotides read TGTGCCAGCAGCCCTCGGGGGGACACAGATACGCAGTATTTT.

The chain joins TRBV2 to TRBJ1-2, with D possibly being TRBD1 (6 bases). CDR1 SNHLY and CDR2 FYNNEI come from the germline V gene. V lost 4 bases to trimming and J lost 8 bases, with 14 bases between them. This CDR3 spans 13 amino acids. The CDR3 region is CASSGVQGEGYTF. The CDR3 nucleotides are TGTGCCAGCAGTGGGGTACAGGGAGAAGGCTACACCTTC.

CDR3 residues: CASSSQGAGTEAFF. CDR3 nucleotide sequence: TGTGCCAGCAGTTCGCAGGGGGCCGGTACTGAAGCTTTCTTT. The V gene is TRBV6-5, the J gene TRBJ1-1, with 8 bases that match TRBD1. The ends lost 4 bases at V and 5 bases at J; junction bases unmatched: 6. This CDR3 comprises 14 residues. The germline V gene has CDR1 MNHEY and CDR2 SVGAGI.

The CDR3 region has the DNA TGTGCCACCAGCTTAACCGAGTCCTACGAGCAGTACTTC. This codes for CATSLTESYEQYF. The chain carries TRBV15 and TRBJ2-7; D unclear. Deletions cut 5 bases from V and 1 base from J, with 9 bases between. Germline CDR1 and CDR2: LNHNV and YYDKDF (reference sequence). There are 13 residues in the CDR3.

The chain employs TRBV2 and TRBJ2-5; TRBD1 matches at 11 bases. The CDR3 length is 16 residues. Germline CDR1 is SNHLY and CDR2 is FYNNEI. The V gene end was trimmed by 1 base and the J gene end by 5 bases; junction bases not matched to a gene: 6. DNA for the CDR3: TGTGCCAGCAGTGAAGACGGGACAGGGGGTCGGGAGACCCAGTACTTC. The encoded protein is CASSEDGTGGRETQYF.

This chain uses TRBV4-1 with TRBJ2-1; tentative D call: TRBD1 (6 bases). V shed 1 base and J shed 7 bases, with 14 bases lying between them. This CDR3 has 15 amino acids. The germline gives CDR1 MGHRA, CDR2 YSYEKL. The CDR3 loop is CASSQVWDTGNEQFF. CDR3 nucleotide sequence: TGCGCCAGCAGCCAAGTGTGGGATACAGGGAATGAGCAGTTCTTC.

The rearrangement links TRBV29-1 to TRBJ2-5; 12 nucleotides align to TRBD2. The CDR3 has 15 amino acids. In germline, CDR1 is SQVTM, CDR2 ANQGSEA. Trimming cost V 4 bases and J 5 bases; bases outside gene matches: 8. DNA of the CDR3: TGCAGCGTTGTCCATGGACTAGCGGGGAGGGAGACCCAGTACTTC. Its translation is CSVVHGLAGRETQYF.

The chain combines TRBV11-2 with TRBJ2-1; no definite D call. Per germline, CDR1 SGHAT and CDR2 FQNNGV. CDR3 length: 11 residues. Trimming took 4 bases from V and 8 from J, leaving 6 bases between them. Here the CDR3 DNA reads TGTGCCAGCAGCTCTTATGATGAGCAGTTCTTC. The encoded protein is CASSSYDEQFF.

The chain couples TRBV27 to TRBJ2-7; TRBD1 is a possible D gene (5 bases). Germline values: CDR1 MNHEY, CDR2 SMNVEV (reference sequence). The germline V and J ends were trimmed by 5 bases and 0 bases, with 11 bases remaining between them. The CDR3 length is 14 residues. This CDR3 is CASSPQGPSYEQYF. The DNA for the CDR3 is TGTGCCAGCAGTCCGCAGGGTCCCTCCTACGAGCAGTACTTC.

The chain recombines TRBV21-1 with TRBJ2-3; TRBD1 is the table's D call and was not checked against the DNA. TRBV21-1 is tagged as a pseudogene. The CDR3 length is 15 residues. The CDR3 sequence: CASSLTGFRGDTQYF. The DNA for the CDR3 is TGTGCCAGCAGCCTGACAGGGTTTCGCGGCGATACGCAGTATTTT.

This clone appeared once. This chain uses TRBV28 with TRBJ1-4; the D is unclear. The CDR3 runs 15 residues. The germline V gene has CDR1 MDHEN and CDR2 SYDVKM. The V end lost 8 bases, the J end lost 6 bases, and 19 bases lay between the germline ends. Here the CDR3 reads CASALSWVGYEKLFF. CDR3 nucleotides: TGTGCCAGCGCCCTCTCGTGGGTAGGGTATGAAAAACTGTTTTTT.

The chain couples TRBV4-1 to TRBJ2-7; possible D gene TRBD2, 6 bases. The V gene's germline CDR1 is MGHRA and CDR2 YSYEKL. V dropped 0 bases and J dropped 3 bases, with 15 bases sitting between them. This CDR3 spans 16 amino acids. The CDR3 loop is CASSQEGGQGYYEQYF. CDR3 nucleotides: TGCGCCAGCAGCCAAGAGGGGGGTCAGGGCTACTACGAGCAGTACTTC.

The CDR3 reads CASSVQGLQETQYF. In DNA, the CDR3 is TGTGCCAGCAGCGTCCAAGGGCTACAAGAGACCCAGTACTTC. The chain combines TRBV9 with TRBJ2-5, with D unresolved. The CDR3 length is 14 residues. Germline CDR1 and CDR2: SGDLS and YYNGEE. The germline V and J ends were trimmed by 2 bases and 2 bases, with 10 bases remaining between them.

This clone was counted only a few times. This chain links TRBV7-2 with TRBJ1-5; maybe TRBD1 (5 bases). The CDR3 totals 17 residues. CDR1 and CDR2 (germline): SGHTA, FQGNSA. V was shortened by 2 bases and J by 0 bases, with 14 bases between the two germline ends. CDR3 amino acids: CASSLSHRTHSNQPQHF. Here the CDR3 DNA reads TGTGCCAGCAGCTTATCCCACAGGACCCATAGCAATCAGCCCCAGCATTTT.

The rearrangement joins TRBV6-5 to TRBJ1-2; 7 bases are a match to TRBD1. The germline gives CDR1 MNHEY, CDR2 SVGAGI. V dropped 4 bases and J dropped 4; count of bases not matched to a gene: 9. The CDR3 runs to 15 residues. CDR3 protein: CASSSIDREGYGYTF. The CDR3 DNA is TGTGCCAGCAGTTCTATCGACAGGGAAGGCTATGGCTACACCTTC.

V and J are TRBV15 and TRBJ2-3; the D gene is possibly TRBD2 (6 bases). The V end lost 0 bases, the J end lost 0 bases, and 22 bases lay between the germline ends. Germline V gene sequence: CDR1 LNHNV, CDR2 YYDKDF (reference sequence). This CDR3 contains 20 residues. The CDR3, as DNA: TGTGCCACCAGCAGAGATTGGGGGGAGGCGGTAATCTCTAGCACAGATACGCAGTATTTT. Its translation: CATSRDWGEAVISSTDTQYF.

Details on this clone: This could be a read error, since a much larger clone is one nucleotide away. The rearrangement joins TRBV7-9 to TRBJ1-1; D not resolved. V dropped 4 bases and J dropped 7 bases, with 10 bases sitting between them. CDR1 SEHNR and CDR2 FQNEAQ come from the germline V gene (reference sequence). The CDR3 contains 12 residues. CDR3 sequence reads: CASSSLEGEAFF. CDR3 bases: TGTGCCAGCAGCTCGCTCGAGGGTGAAGCTTTCTTT.

This chain uses TRBV28 with TRBJ2-5; maybe TRBD1 (5 bases). Germline CDR1 is MDHEN and CDR2 is SYDVKM. The CDR3 covers 15 residues. V dropped 3 bases and J dropped 5 bases, with 16 bases sitting between them. CDR3: CASSFQGFGAETQYF. The CDR3 DNA reads TGTGCCAGCAGTTTTCAGGGATTTGGAGCGGAGACCCAGTACTTC.

This rearrangement joins TRBV29-1 to TRBJ2-1, with TRBD2 as a possible D gene (5 bases). Germline values: CDR1 SQVTM, CDR2 ANQGSEA. The CDR3 length is 14 residues. V lost 4 bases and J 7 bases, leaving 17 bases between the germline ends. CDR3 sequence: CSVARPRGGNEQFF. For the CDR3, the DNA is TGCAGCGTTGCGAGACCCCGAGGAGGAAATGAGCAGTTCTTC.